This TCR beta chain came from a study of blood T cells in healthy people across ages. Study details: Per two T cells, about one barcoded beta molecule was captured through template switching.

This clonotype was found a few times. Its target is not known. V lost 1 base and J lost 1; bases outside the gene matches: 9. This CDR3 spans 17 amino acids. Germline V CDR1 and CDR2: SGHRS, YFSETQ. A second PCR of 7 to 11 cycles used a sample-barcoded 5' primer and a J-beta primer mix. Every molecule of cDNA carried a tag from a template-switch adaptor with 12 random nucleotides. Sequencing of every sample gave 2.5 million or more CDR3-containing paired-end reads. TCRdb recomputed calls from the 5' RACE reads with MiXCR, one row per CDR3 protein. The sample lists about a million distinct CDR3 sequences; roughly 50% were seen once. Whole-study results and caveats: Among long-lived donors, naive CD4+ cells were more numerous and diversity higher than in aged donors.

The source is a woman in her fifties or sixties in good health. The sequencing input was blood. This chain links TRBV5-1 with TRBJ2-7, with 9 bases fitting TRBD2. The CDR3: CASSLLPSGTLSYEQYF. The CDR3 DNA sequence: TGCGCCAGCAGCTTGTTACCTAGCGGGACGTTGTCCTACGAGCAGTACTTC.